This TCR beta chain was observed in a study of CD8 T cells in ankylosing spondylitis. TCRdb called the 5' RACE reads again in MiXCR, with one record for every CDR3 protein. Of more than 150,000 distinct CDR3 sequences in the sample, about 20% are singletons; the top ten hold about 4.3%. The V end was cut by 9 bases, the J end by 0 bases, with 11 bases between. The CDR3 loop spans 13 amino acids. This clonotype was observed many times. The sample comprised blood, either unsorted or a sorted T cell fraction (not recorded which). The receptor's source is a male donor between 5 and 29 years old with ankylosing spondylitis or in good health (not recorded which). The chain joins TRBV12-3 or TRBV12-4 to TRBJ1-1; possibly TRBD1 for D (6 bases). The CDR3 region is CARGGLLNTEAFF. In nucleotides, the CDR3 is TGTGCCAGGGGGGGGCTGTTGAACACTGAAGCTTTCTTT.